The entry below describes one T cell receptor beta chain. Generated by immunoSEQ multiplex PCR, the TCRdb table keeps only in-frame clones and is missing some. The repertoire includes around 150,000 clones, approximately 93% of them detected once, and around 1.2% sits in the top ten. The sample is drawn from a study of T cell responses to AZD1222 COVID-19 vaccine. The germline V gene encodes CDR1 SGHTS and CDR2 YDEGEE. The CDR3 is made up of 16 amino acids. V gave up 10 bases and J gave up 5 bases; unmatched junction bases: 15. The sequenced sample was peripheral blood, obtained 28 days after the second AZD1222 dose. The gene calls are TRBV5-8 and TRBJ2-7; TRBD2 matches 13 bases. This receptor was obtained from an adult who received the AZD1222 COVID-19 vaccine. The CDR3 DNA follows: TGTGCCGGAGTCGGGGCGGCAGGACTAGCGGGAGACGAGCAGTACTTC. Residues: CAGVGAAGLAGDEQYF.